A selection of T cell receptor beta chains follows, all from one sample in a study of T-cell reconstitution after alpha-beta-depleted transplantation in children. TCRdb reprocessed the PCR reads via MiXCR and lists one record per CDR3 protein. The sample lists about 540,000 distinct CDR3 sequences; roughly a quarter were seen once. Sequencing was performed on PBMCs, taken before TCRalphabeta/CD19-depleted stem cell transplant. Receptors were obtained from a boy in the first two years of life with Wiskott-Aldrich syndrome, due to receive a stem cell transplant. Each CDR3 is given with its conserved first and last residue. A D gene is named only where the DNA matches it firmly. Size is omitted from some rows. Given values are once, few, many or a class for expanded clones.

>few|15|TRBV6-1|TRBJ2-7|.
CASSVGTFATYEQYF
TGTGCCAGCAGTGTAGGGACATTCGCTACCTACGAGCAGTACTTC
>.|14|TRBV12-3/TRBV12-4|TRBJ2-3|.
CASSSDGKQDTQYF
TGTGCCAGCAGTTCGGACGGCAAGCAAGATACGCAGTATTTT
>.|12|TRBV10-3|TRBJ2-2|.
CAIAINTGELFF
TGTGCCATCGCTATCAACACCGGGGAGCTGTTTTTT
>.|16|TRBV19|TRBJ2-2|.
CASSFGQLLSGGELFF
TGTGCCAGTAGTTTCGGACAGCTTTTATCAGGGGGGGAGCTGTTTTTT
>.|14|TRBV29-1|TRBJ2-7|.
CSALERTMSSEQYF
TGCAGCGCTCTGGAGCGGACCATGTCCTCCGAGCAGTACTTC
>.|16|TRBV29-1|TRBJ2-2|TRBD2
CSVHDLAGGNTGELFF
TGCAGCGTTCACGACCTAGCGGGAGGTAACACCGGGGAGCTGTTTTTT
>few|20|TRBV20-1|TRBJ1-6|TRBD1
CSARDLTPGQGLVALSPLHF
TGCAGTGCTAGAGACCTGACCCCGGGACAGGGATTAGTAGCGCTTTCACCCCTCCACTTT
>.|13|TRBV6-2/TRBV6-3|TRBJ2-3|.
CASSLSYGNTQYF
TGTGCCAGCAGTCTCTCGTATGGGAATACGCAGTATTTT
>.|20|TRBV20-1|TRBJ2-2|TRBD2
CSAPLYPSSGRTRNTGELFF
TGCAGTGCCCCTCTATACCCTTCTAGCGGGAGGACCAGGAACACCGGGGAGCTGTTTTTT
>many|13|TRBV27|TRBJ2-1|.
CASSSGSVNEQFF
TGTGCCAGCAGTTCAGGCAGCGTAAATGAGCAGTTCTTC
>few|14|TRBV20-1|TRBJ2-1|.
CSAKGQRSYNEQFF
TGCAGTGCTAAAGGACAGCGCTCCTACAATGAGCAGTTCTTC
>few|15|TRBV2|TRBJ2-1|TRBD1
CASRGTGGSSLEQFF
TGTGCCAGCAGGGGAACAGGGGGCTCCTCTCTTGAGCAGTTCTTC
>few|15|TRBV28|TRBJ2-7|.
CASSLRTLPTYEQYF
TGTGCCAGCAGTTTGAGGACCTTACCCACCTACGAGCAGTACTTC
>few|12|TRBV20-1|TRBJ2-7|.
CSANLESYEQYF
TGCAGTGCTAATCTTGAATCCTACGAGCAGTACTTC
>.|15|TRBV20-1|TRBJ2-7|TRBD1
CSARGYRGEPYEQYF
TGCAGTGCTAGAGGATACAGGGGGGAGCCCTACGAGCAGTACTTC
>.|15|TRBV5-1|TRBJ2-3|TRBD1
CASSVGTGPTDTQYF
TGCGCCAGCAGCGTCGGGACAGGGCCCACAGATACGCAGTATTTT
>.|18|TRBV4-2|TRBJ2-2|TRBD2
CASSPETRSGRASGELFF
TGTGCCAGCAGCCCCGAAACTCGTAGCGGGAGGGCTTCCGGGGAGCTGTTTTTT
>.|16|TRBV6-5|TRBJ2-5|TRBD2
CASSYPIAGRRCAQYF
TGTGCCAGCAGTTATCCAATAGCGGGCAGGAGGTGCGCCCAGTACTTC
>.|15|TRBV3-1|TRBJ2-7|.
CASSQELDNSYEQYF
TGTGCCAGCAGCCAAGAACTAGACAACTCCTACGAGCAGTACTTC
>.|15|TRBV15|TRBJ2-5|TRBD2
CATRSLGGSYQTQYF
TGTGCCACCAGATCACTTGGCGGGAGTTATCAGACCCAGTACTTC
>.|13|TRBV29-1|TRBJ2-7|.
CSVDSGGDYEQYF
TGCAGCGTTGATTCAGGCGGAGACTACGAGCAGTACTTC
>.|17|TRBV27|TRBJ2-1|TRBD2
CASSPNSLAGVMGEQFF
TGTGCCAGCAGTCCAAACTCACTAGCGGGAGTAATGGGTGAGCAGTTCTTC
>.|17|TRBV11-2|TRBJ2-1|.
CASSLGSSLSSYNEQFF
TGTGCCAGCAGCTTAGGTTCAAGCTTGAGCTCCTACAATGAGCAGTTCTTC
>many|15|TRBV5-1|TRBJ2-1|TRBD2
CASSLDGRAYNEQFF
TGCGCCAGCAGCTTGGACGGGAGGGCCTACAATGAGCAGTTCTTC
>few|16|TRBV5-1|TRBJ2-1|TRBD2
CASSSQLAGGVNEQFF
TGCGCCAGCAGCTCACAGCTAGCGGGAGGAGTAAATGAGCAGTTCTTC
>.|14|TRBV5-1|TRBJ2-2|.
CASSGGQYTGELFF
TGCGCCAGCAGCGGGGGACAATACACCGGGGAGCTGTTTTTT
>.|15|TRBV7-9|TRBJ2-7|.
CASSLASKGSWEQYF
TGTGCCAGCAGCTTAGCCTCGAAGGGTTCTTGGGAGCAGTACTTC
>.|13|TRBV7-8|TRBJ2-7|.
CASSSSVRYEQYF
TGTGCCAGCAGCTCTAGCGTACGGTACGAGCAGTACTTC
>.|13|TRBV10-3|TRBJ2-1|.
CAISGRGDNEQFF
TGTGCCATCAGCGGGCGCGGGGACAATGAGCAGTTCTTC
>.|13|TRBV12-3/TRBV12-4|TRBJ1-2|TRBD1
CASSLIGTADYTF
TGTGCCAGCAGTTTGATCGGGACAGCTGACTACACCTTC
>.|10|TRBV29-1|TRBJ1-2|.
CSVDAYGYTF
TGCAGCGTCGACGCCTATGGCTACACCTTC
>.|11|TRBV5-1|TRBJ1-4|.
CASRGDGKLFF
TGCGCCAGCAGGGGGGACGGAAAACTGTTTTTT
>once|16|TRBV28|TRBJ2-7|TRBD1
CASSPIRDRENYEQYF
TGTGCCAGCAGTCCTATTCGGGACAGGGAGAACTACGAGCAGTACTTC
>.|13|TRBV20-1|TRBJ1-5|TRBD1
CSAWDSYNQPQHF
TGCAGTGCTTGGGACAGTTACAATCAGCCCCAGCATTTT
>.|14|TRBV5-1|TRBJ1-4|.
CASRPGPTNEKLFF
TGCGCCAGCCGACCCGGGCCAACTAATGAAAAACTGTTTTTT
>.|15|TRBV3-1|TRBJ1-1|.
CASSQDGQPNTEAFF
TGTGCCAGCAGCCAAGACGGGCAGCCAAACACTGAAGCTTTCTTT
>.|12|TRBV7-2|TRBJ2-7|.
CASSTSSYEQYF
TGTGCCAGCAGCACAAGCTCCTACGAGCAGTACTTC
>.|14|TRBV4-2|TRBJ2-7|.
CASSQMTSSYEQYF
TGTGCCAGCAGCCAAATGACTAGCTCCTACGAGCAGTACTTC
>.|16|TRBV2|TRBJ2-4|.
CASSEPRLLAKNIQYF
TGTGCCAGCAGTGAACCGCGGCTACTAGCCAAAAACATTCAGTACTTC
>few|14|TRBV29-1|TRBJ2-5|.
CSVVEPGLQETQYF
TGCAGCGTGGTGGAACCGGGACTCCAAGAGACCCAGTACTTC
>.|15|TRBV4-2|TRBJ2-7|.
CASSPLGGVYYEQYF
TGTGCCAGCAGCCCCCTGGGCGGGGTATACTACGAGCAGTACTTC
>.|15|TRBV6-4|TRBJ2-1|TRBD2
CASSDLAGGDNEQFF
TGTGCCAGCAGTGACTTAGCGGGGGGAGACAATGAGCAGTTCTTC
>few|12|TRBV20-1|TRBJ1-2|.
CSAREGDYGYTF
TGCAGTGCTAGAGAGGGCGACTATGGCTACACCTTC
>.|15|TRBV12-3/TRBV12-4|TRBJ2-7|TRBD1
CASSATADRGREQYF
TGTGCCAGCAGCGCAACTGCCGACAGGGGGCGGGAGCAGTACTTC
>.|14|TRBV30|TRBJ2-3|.
CAWRPAGLTDTQYF
TGTGCCTGGAGGCCAGCGGGCCTCACAGATACGCAGTATTTT
>.|16|TRBV5-1|TRBJ2-1|.
CASSPEIAGGYNEQFF
TGCGCCAGCAGCCCTGAAATTGCTGGGGGCTACAATGAGCAGTTCTTC